The sequence of this TCR beta chain was determined in a study of cytomegalovirus exposure and HLA in healthy donors. The study, taken as a whole, reports: Earlier findings revealed that most TCR beta V segments proved productive either about 87% or about 30% of the time.

Per the germline V gene, CDR1 is SGDLS and CDR2 is YYNGEE. The germline V and J ends were trimmed by 3 bases and 4 bases, with 14 bases remaining between them. This CDR3 comprises 15 residues. In the PCR, 60 Vbeta and 13 Jbeta primers were used. Profiling relied on immunoSEQ multiplex PCR, and the TCRdb table lists in-frame clones only, not all of them. The sample lists approximately 190,000 clones, 85% to 90% occurring once. In its sample, this clone was seen a few times. Its antigen is currently unknown. Sequenced material: PBMCs. The receptor comes from a man aged 25 to 40 in good health and CMV-seronegative. The chain combines TRBV9 with TRBJ1-3; D remains unclear. The CDR3 region has the DNA TGTGCCAGCAGCGGATGGGCTAACCAAGGAAACACCATATATTTT. Amino acids: CASSGWANQGNTIYF.